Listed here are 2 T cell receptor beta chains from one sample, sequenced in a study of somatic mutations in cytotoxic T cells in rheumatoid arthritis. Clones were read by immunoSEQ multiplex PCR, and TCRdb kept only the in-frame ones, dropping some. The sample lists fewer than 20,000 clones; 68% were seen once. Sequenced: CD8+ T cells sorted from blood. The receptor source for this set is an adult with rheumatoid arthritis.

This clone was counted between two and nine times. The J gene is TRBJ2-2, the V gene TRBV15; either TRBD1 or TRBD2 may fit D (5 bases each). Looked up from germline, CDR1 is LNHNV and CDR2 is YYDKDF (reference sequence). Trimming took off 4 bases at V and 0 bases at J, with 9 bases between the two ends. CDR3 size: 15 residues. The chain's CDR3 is CATSIGTANTGELFF. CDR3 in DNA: TGTGCCACCAGCATCGGGACGGCGAACACCGGGGAGCTGTTTTTT.

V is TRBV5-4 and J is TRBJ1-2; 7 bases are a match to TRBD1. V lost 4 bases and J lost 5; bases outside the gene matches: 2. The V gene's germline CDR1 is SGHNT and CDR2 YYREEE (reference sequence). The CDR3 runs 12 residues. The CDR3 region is CASSDRDYGYTF. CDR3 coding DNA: TGTGCCAGCAGCGACAGGGATTATGGCTACACCTTC.